What follows are 9 T cell receptor beta chains derived from one specimen sequenced in a study of resident and recirculating memory T cells in vitiligo. Sequencing used immunoSEQ multiplex PCR; TCRdb keeps in-frame clones, though not all of them. The table shows roughly 80,000 clones, with about 90% occurring only once. Source material: blood. The origin of the receptors is a male donor with vitiligo.

This chain joins TRBV2 and TRBJ2-6; 12 bases are shared with TRBD2. The CDR3 is 20 amino acids. Germline trimming cut 7 bases from V and 0 bases from J; bases unmatched to any gene: 13. Germline loops: CDR1 SNHLY, CDR2 FYNNEI. DNA of the CDR3: TGTGCCAGCATTTTACCGGGACTAGCGGGTACGAGCTCTGGGGCCAACGTCCTGACTTTC. This codes for CASILPGLAGTSSGANVLTF.

V and J are TRBV6-5 and TRBJ2-5; D is unresolved. The CDR3 contains 14 residues. The germline V gene has CDR1 MNHEY and CDR2 SVGAGI. The V gene lost 5 bases and the J gene lost 2 bases, with 12 bases spanning the gap. The chain's CDR3 is CASSPTVLQETQYF. Here the CDR3 DNA reads TGTGCCAGCAGTCCGACCGTACTACAAGAGACCCAGTACTTC.

V and J are TRBV27 and TRBJ1-1, with 7 bases identical to TRBD1. V trimming: 6 bases; J trimming: 2 bases; junction bases outside the gene matches: 9. Germline CDR1 and CDR2: MNHEY and SMNVEV (reference sequence). This CDR3 comprises 15 residues. The CDR3 coding sequence is TGTGCCAGCAGCCCGGGGCGGGACAGCAACACTGAAGCTTTCTTT. It specifies CASSPGRDSNTEAFF.

The chain links TRBV5-1 to TRBJ2-5; 9 nucleotides line up with TRBD1. J lost 5 bases, V lost 3 bases, and 11 bases had no gene match. Per the germline V gene, CDR1 is SGHRS and CDR2 is YFSETQ. The length of the CDR3 is 16 residues. The CDR3 bases are TGCGCCAGCAGCTCTTCGAGGGACAGGGTCGTGGAGACCCAGTACTTC. Its protein product is CASSSSRDRVVETQYF.

The CDR3 sequence: CASSPGLGAYEQYF. The CDR3 nucleotides are TGCGCCAGCAGCCCGGGCCTCGGGGCCTACGAGCAGTACTTC. The V call is TRBV5-1, the J call TRBJ2-7; D possibly corresponds to TRBD2 (5 bases). V was cut by 4 bases and J by 2 bases, with 13 bases left in between. Per germline, CDR1 SGHRS and CDR2 YFSETQ. The CDR3 covers 14 residues.

V gene TRBV6-5 combines with J gene TRBJ1-5; D might be TRBD1 (5 bases). This CDR3 is 16 amino acids long. V lost 4 bases and J lost 2, with 15 bases in between. Germline loops: CDR1 MNHEY, CDR2 SVGAGI. The CDR3 DNA follows: TGTGCCAGCAGTTTTCGGACGCCCAGGGGCAATCAGCCCCAGCATTTT. It codes for CASSFRTPRGNQPQHF.

V and J are TRBV29-1 and TRBJ2-7; a weak D match, TRBD1 (5 bases). The CDR3 covers 13 residues. V was trimmed by 3 bases and J by 5 bases, leaving 14 bases between them. CDR1 and CDR2 from the germline V gene are SQVTM and ANQGSEA. The CDR3 region is CSVEGRVRNEQYF. CDR3 DNA sequence: TGCAGCGTTGAGGGCAGGGTTAGGAACGAGCAGTACTTC.

CDR3 sequence (DNA): TGTGCCAGCTCACCACAAGGCACCCCGGGGGTTATCGTGTATGGCTACACCTTC. Protein: CASSPQGTPGVIVYGYTF. This chain connects TRBV18 to TRBJ1-2; D is possibly TRBD1 (5 bases). The V gene lost 1 base and the J gene lost 5 bases, with 23 bases spanning the gap. Germline CDR1 and CDR2: KGHSH and LQKENI. This CDR3 contains 18 residues. The variable domain in full, with the rest retrieved from reference TRBV18 and TRBJ1-2, is NAGVMQNPRHLVRRRGQEARLRCSPMKGHSHVYWYRQLPEEGLKFMVYLQKENIIDESGMPKERFSAEFPKEGPSILRIQQVVRGDSAAYFCASSPQGTPGVIVYGYTFGSGTRLTVV.

The chain combines TRBV19 with TRBJ2-7, with 11 bases aligning to TRBD2. This CDR3 spans 14 amino acids. Germline V gene lookup returns CDR1 LNHDA and CDR2 SQIVND (reference sequence). The CDR3 sequence: CVRLAGGPTYEQYF. CDR3 in DNA: TGTGTCAGATTAGCGGGAGGGCCTACCTACGAGCAGTACTTC. The full variable domain, its missing parts supplied by reference TRBV19 and TRBJ2-7, is DGGITQSPKYLFRKEGQNVTLSCEQNLNHDAMYWYRQDPGQGLRLIYYSQIVNDFQKGDIAEGYSVSREKKESFPLTVTSAQKNPTAFYLCVRLAGGPTYEQYFGPGTRLTVT.